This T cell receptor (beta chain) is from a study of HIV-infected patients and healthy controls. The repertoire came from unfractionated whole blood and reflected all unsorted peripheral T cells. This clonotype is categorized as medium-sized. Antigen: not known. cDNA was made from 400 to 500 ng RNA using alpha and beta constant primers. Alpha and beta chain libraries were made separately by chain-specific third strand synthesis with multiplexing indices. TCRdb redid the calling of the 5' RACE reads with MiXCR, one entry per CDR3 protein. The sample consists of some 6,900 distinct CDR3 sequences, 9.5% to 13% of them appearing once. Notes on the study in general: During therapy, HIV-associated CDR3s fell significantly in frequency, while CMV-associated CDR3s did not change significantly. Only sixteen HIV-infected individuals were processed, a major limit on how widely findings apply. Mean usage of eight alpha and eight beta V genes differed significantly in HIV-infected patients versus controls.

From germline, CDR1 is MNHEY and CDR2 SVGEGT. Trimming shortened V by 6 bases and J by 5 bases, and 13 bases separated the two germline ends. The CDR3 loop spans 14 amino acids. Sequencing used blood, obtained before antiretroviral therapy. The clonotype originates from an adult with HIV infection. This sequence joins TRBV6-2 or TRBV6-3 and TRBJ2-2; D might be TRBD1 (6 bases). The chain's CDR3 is CASSVTGDTGELFF. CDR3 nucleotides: TGTGCCAGCAGCGTGACAGGAGATACCGGGGAGCTGTTTTTT.